A selection of T cell receptor beta chains follows, all from one sample in a study of shared clonotypes between healthy human individuals. Profiled with immunoSEQ multiplex PCR; TCRdb holds only in-frame clones, not every one. The data show hundreds of thousands of clones, around 75% seen once. The material sequenced was PBMCs. The source is a woman aged 35 to 49 in good health. Some clones in this sample may be carry-over from other donors' samples. Each CDR3 is given with its conserved first and last residue.

TRBV29-1,TRBJ2-3,CSVETAADTQYF
TRBV5-1,TRBJ2-7,CASSGDINFYEQYF
TRBV7-9,TRBJ2-7,CASSLSPYEQYF
TRBV6-6,.,CASSYHTGTGYEQYF
TRBV11-2,TRBJ2-7,CASSSGTSGRVAGEQYF
TRBV18,TRBJ1-3,CASSPSGRALSGNTIYF
TRBV15,TRBJ1-2,CATSREGRGRYGYTF
TRBV7-3,TRBJ2-2,CASSTPGQGLAGSNTGELFF
TRBV6-6,TRBJ2-1,CASRRQGATEQFF
TRBV28,TRBJ1-2,CASRREWGYLFGYTF
TRBV27,TRBJ2-7,CASSPTSGRPYEQYF
TRBV28,TRBJ2-7,CASRLGRLNSLVRSYEQYF